A single sample is the source of the 14 T cell receptor beta chains below, sequenced in a study of control samples from healthy donors and cancer patients (dated by TCRdb to 2018 to 2020). Receptor amplification or capture employed the immunoSEQ multiplex PCR assay. In its TCRdb copy, this immuneACCESS table keeps in-frame sequences only and misses some clones. Where compared with another copy, unresolved V genes explain less than half of these, and the others have no known cause. A total of just under 80,000 clones appear in this sample, approximately 90% of them only once. The top ten hold 1.5% to 2% of the sample. Sequencing input: PBMCs. These receptor sequences come from a woman in her fifties or sixties with head and neck cancer.

This clone appeared a single time. V usage is TRBV6-6 and J usage is TRBJ1-1; D is ambiguous. The CDR3 covers 11 residues. Germline CDR1 is MNHNY and CDR2 is SVGAGI (reference sequence). Deletions cut 5 bases from V and 4 bases from J, with 5 bases between. The CDR3 is CASSRGTEAFF. The CDR3 nucleotides read TGTGCCAGCAGTCGGGGCACTGAAGCTTTCTTT.

The chain carries TRBV7-2 and TRBJ2-5; D uncertain. Germline-derived CDR1 and CDR2 are SGHTA and FQGNSA. The V gene lost 1 base and the J gene lost 1 base, with 10 bases spanning the gap. The CDR3 consists of 15 residues. This CDR3 is CASSLGVQTQETQYF. The CDR3 region has the DNA TGTGCCAGCAGCTTAGGCGTCCAGACCCAAGAGACCCAGTACTTC.

The V call is TRBV2, the J call TRBJ2-7; possible D gene TRBD1, 5 bases. The germline CDR1 and CDR2 sequences are SNHLY and FYNNEI. With 6 bases removed from V and 0 bases from J, the gap between germline ends came to 9 bases. CDR3 length: 13 amino acids. CDR3 in amino acids: CASSRTFSYEQYF. CDR3 nucleotide sequence: TGTGCCAGCAGCCGGACATTCTCCTACGAGCAGTACTTC.

V is TRBV15 and J is TRBJ2-1; maybe TRBD2 (5 bases). Germline V gene lookup returns CDR1 LNHNV and CDR2 YYDKDF (reference sequence). The V end lost 1 base, the J end lost 7 bases, and 20 bases lay between the germline ends. This CDR3 contains 17 residues. The CDR3 DNA sequence: TGTGCCACCAGCAGAGGGGGTTTTTCGGACTCTCTTAATGAGCAGTTCTTC. As protein: CATSRGGFSDSLNEQFF.

This clone was seen a few times. As the CDR3 is not closed by the conserved phenylalanine or tryptophan, this likely results from a read error. The limits of the CDR3 on the DNA are not certain, so only TCRdb's listed CDR3 is given. This sequence joins TRBV5-4 and TRBJ2-6; the table's D call of TRBD2 was not tested on the DNA. The length of the CDR3 is 11 amino acids, counting both ends. Germline loops: CDR1 SGHNT, CDR2 YYREEE (reference sequence). CDR3 sequence: CASSLKGRAGA.

This chain uses TRBV25-1 with TRBJ1-4, with 9 bases aligning to TRBD1. Germline V gives CDR1 MGHDK, CDR2 SYGVNS. This CDR3 is 18 amino acids long. V lost 2 bases and J lost 0; bases outside the gene matches: 7. Written as DNA, the CDR3 is TGTGCCAGCAGTGAACACAGGGGGCAGAGGGCAACTAATGAAAAACTGTTTTTT. Translation: CASSEHRGQRATNEKLFF.

The CDR3 loop is CASSLGDRDNQPQHF. The CDR3 nucleotides read TGTGCCAGCAGCTTAGGGGACAGGGACAATCAGCCCCAGCATTTT. This rearrangement joins TRBV7-2 to TRBJ1-5; 9 nucleotides align to TRBD1. V shed 1 base, J shed 3 bases, and the junction held 1 base outside the gene matches. This CDR3 region has 15 residues. Germline loops: CDR1 SGHTA, CDR2 FQGNSA.

The chain employs TRBV4-2 and TRBJ1-1; D is uncertain. Germline-derived CDR1 and CDR2 are LGHNA and YNFKEQ. The CDR3 spans 14 residues. V lost 1 base and J lost 0, with 6 bases in between. CDR3 sequence reads: CASSQGTVNTEAFF. CDR3 coding DNA: TGTGCCAGCAGCCAAGGGACGGTGAACACTGAAGCTTTCTTT.

The gene calls are TRBV3-1 (or the pseudogene TRBV3-2) and TRBJ1-1; D remains ambiguous. The CDR3 has 13 amino acids. Trimming pared 1 base from V and 6 bases from J, leaving 9 bases between. The germline gives CDR1 LGHDT, CDR2 YNNKEL (reference sequence). The CDR3 nucleotides are TGTGCCAGCAGCCAAGGAAGGTTCGCTGAAGCTTTCTTT. Its translation is CASSQGRFAEAFF.

The chain joins TRBV18 to TRBJ1-2; D remains ambiguous. Germline values: CDR1 KGHSH, CDR2 LQKENI. V gave up 6 bases and J gave up 5 bases, with 19 bases separating them. This CDR3 comprises 15 residues. As DNA, the CDR3 is TGTGCCAGCTCCCGGGCCGGGAACAGTCTGTATGGCTACACCTTC. Encoded protein: CASSRAGNSLYGYTF.

V and J are TRBV11-2 and TRBJ1-2; perhaps TRBD1 as D (6 bases). The CDR3 runs 14 residues. V shed 6 bases and J shed 8 bases, with 19 bases lying between them. CDR1 and CDR2 from the germline V gene are SGHAT and FQNNGV. The CDR3 reads CASRYTGHLKGYTF. CDR3 nucleotides: TGTGCCAGCAGATACACAGGGCATCTTAAGGGCTACACCTTC.

This sequence joins TRBV10-3 and TRBJ1-5; D uncertain. Germline loops: CDR1 ENHRY, CDR2 SYGVKD. Between the trimmed V and J ends, which lost 0 bases and 4 bases, there was a span of 4 bases. The CDR3 runs 13 residues. CDR3 DNA: TGTGCCATCAGTGAGTCGTCTAATCAGCCCCAGCATTTT. It translates to CAISESSNQPQHF.

The rearrangement uses TRBV12-3 or TRBV12-4 and TRBJ2-3; tentative D call: TRBD2 (5 bases). V lost 6 bases and J 8 bases, leaving 15 bases between the germline ends. This CDR3 is built from 13 residues. The CDR3 protein is CASSPDYGGTQYF. The CDR3 DNA is TGTGCCAGCAGCCCAGATTACGGAGGTACGCAGTATTTT.

The rearrangement joins TRBV4-1 to TRBJ2-7; a weak D match, TRBD2 (6 bases). Germline values: CDR1 MGHRA, CDR2 YSYEKL. V was trimmed by 0 bases and J by 2 bases, leaving 14 bases between them. The CDR3 loop spans 16 amino acids. The CDR3 region has the DNA TGCGCCAGCAGCCAAGATACAACGGGAGTGCCCTACGAGCAGTACTTC. Amino acid sequence: CASSQDTTGVPYEQYF.